This T cell receptor beta chain was sequenced during a study of T cell changes during pregnancy in multiple sclerosis. Generated by immunoSEQ multiplex PCR, the TCRdb table keeps only in-frame clones and is missing some. The sample records approximately 89,000 clones, around 94% being singletons. This clone was detected only once. With 4 bases removed from V and 7 bases from J, the gap between germline ends came to 18 bases. The CDR3 extends over 15 amino acids. Germline CDR1 SGHRS, CDR2 YFSETQ. The sample was peripheral blood, taken in the third trimester of pregnancy. The J gene is TRBJ2-1, the V gene TRBV5-1; D might be TRBD2 (5 bases). This TCR was sampled from a female donor with multiple sclerosis, enrolled in a pregnancy study. The CDR3 DNA reads TGCGCCAGCAGCGCTGGACTTCCTCCTGGGAATGAGCAGTTCTTC. Protein product: CASSAGLPPGNEQFF.